Listed here are 14 T cell receptor beta chains from one sample, sequenced in a study of shared clonotypes between healthy human individuals. The assay was immunoSEQ multiplex PCR, and TCRdb's table has in-frame clones only and misses some. The table lists a few hundred thousand clones, roughly 70% of them singletons. Sequenced material: memory CD4+ T cells sorted from blood. The subset: CD45RA-negative fraction. These receptors originate from a man aged 25 to 40 in good health.

The chain recombines TRBV5-1 with TRBJ2-3; perhaps TRBD1 as D (5 bases). CDR3 length: 14 residues. The germline V and J ends were trimmed by 0 bases and 1 base, with 6 bases remaining between them. Looked up from germline, CDR1 is SGHRS and CDR2 is YFSETQ. The CDR3 region has the DNA TGCGCCAGCAGCTTGGCGACAGGCACAGATACGCAGTATTTT. Translating it yields CASSLATGTDTQYF.

This chain joins TRBV7-6 and TRBJ1-3; D is perhaps TRBD1 (5 bases). CDR1 and CDR2 (germline): SGHVS, FNYEAQ. This CDR3 comprises 15 residues. The V end lost 5 bases, the J end lost 3 bases, and 14 bases lay between the germline ends. CDR3 nucleotide sequence: TGTGCCAGCAGCCCCCGGGGGTCGGGTGGAAACACCATATATTTT. Translating gives CASSPRGSGGNTIYF. Supplemented by reference TRBV7-6 and TRBJ1-3, the full variable domain reads GAGVSQSPRYKVTKRGQDVALRCDPISGHVSLYWYRQALGQGPEFLTYFNYEAQQDKSGLPNDRFSAERPEGSISTLTIQRTEQRDSAMYRCASSPRGSGGNTIYFGEGSWLTVV.

This clone showed up just once. The rearrangement joins TRBV5-1 to TRBJ2-1, with D tentatively TRBD2 (5 bases). CDR1 is SGHRS and CDR2 is YFSETQ in the germline V gene. Trimming removed 8 bases at V and 8 bases at J, with 20 bases between. CDR3 size: 14 residues. CDR3 DNA: TGCGCCAGTACCCTAGCAGGAGTAGTGGATGAGCAGTTCTTC. As protein: CASTLAGVVDEQFF.

This clone showed up just a few times. V usage is TRBV6-4 and J usage is TRBJ1-5; D possibly corresponds to TRBD1 (5 bases). Trimming shortened V by 4 bases and J by 0 bases, and 16 bases separated the two germline ends. Germline V CDR1 and CDR2: MRHNA, SNTAGT. CDR3 length: 17 residues. The CDR3 is CASSGARADYSNQPQHF. Written as DNA, the CDR3 is TGTGCCAGCAGTGGGGCCAGGGCGGACTATAGCAATCAGCCCCAGCATTTT.

The chain combines TRBV29-1 with TRBJ1-2, with no clear D. V was pared by 3 bases and J by 2 bases, with 13 bases between. This CDR3 has 14 amino acids. CDR1 is SQVTM, CDR2 ANQGSEA, per germline. The CDR3 sequence: CSVDQEALNYGYTF. The CDR3 DNA reads as TGCAGCGTTGATCAGGAGGCTCTAAACTATGGCTACACCTTC.

This sequence joins TRBV6-1 and TRBJ2-7; no definite D call. V was pared by 7 bases and J by 0 bases, with 16 bases between. The CDR3 extends over 15 amino acids. Germline CDR1 reads MNHNS; CDR2 reads SASEGT. The CDR3 DNA reads as TGTGCCAGCAACCCAATTTGGCAAAACTCCTACGAGCAGTACTTC. This translates into CASNPIWQNSYEQYF.

This clone has just one count. The sample contains more than one DNA sequence encoding this CDR3. The gene calls are TRBV5-1 and TRBJ2-5, with D hard to call. CDR1 is SGHRS and CDR2 is YFSETQ in the germline V gene. V was pared by 3 bases and J by 1 base, with 7 bases between. This CDR3 spans 13 amino acids. Written as DNA, the CDR3 is TGCGCCAGCAGCTCCGGGCCCCAAGAGACCCAGTACTTC. Protein product: CASSSGPQETQYF.

This clone has only a few counts. This chain links TRBV5-1 with TRBJ2-5; D might be TRBD1 (7 bases). Germline CDR1 is SGHRS and CDR2 is YFSETQ. Trimming left V 0 bases short and J 4 bases short, with 16 bases between. The CDR3 totals 16 residues. CDR3 nucleotide sequence: TGCGCCAGCAGCTTGGAGGAGGGGGCGGGTGGAGAGACCCAGTACTTC. Its protein is CASSLEEGAGGETQYF.

This CDR3 is CASSDGGRGQYF. The CDR3 DNA reads TGTGCCAGCAGTGACGGTGGCAGGGGACAGTACTTC. This chain connects TRBV6-1 to TRBJ2-5; TRBD1 is a possible D gene (6 bases). Trimming removed 3 bases at V and 11 bases at J, with 13 bases between. The V gene's germline CDR1 is MNHNS and CDR2 SASEGT. CDR3 size: 12 residues.

V usage is TRBV18 and J usage is TRBJ1-2; D is uncertain. The V gene lost 1 base and the J gene lost 2 bases, with 14 bases spanning the gap. The CDR3 runs 16 residues. Germline V CDR1 and CDR2: KGHSH, LQKENI. CDR3 residues: CASSPLADHGNYGYTF. The DNA of the CDR3 is TGTGCCAGCTCACCACTGGCGGACCACGGGAACTATGGCTACACCTTC.

The chain has TRBV4-3 and TRBJ2-1; D is undetermined. V was pared by 1 base and J by 12 bases, with 16 bases between. There are 14 residues in the CDR3. Germline V gene sequence: CDR1 LGHNA, CDR2 YSLEER. This chain's CDR3 is CASSQAEYARAQFF. The DNA for the CDR3 is TGCGCCAGCAGCCAAGCCGAGTACGCACGAGCGCAGTTCTTC.

The chain uses TRBV2 and TRBJ1-4; unclear D gene. The length of the CDR3 is 12 residues. The ends were cut back, 10 bases at V and 2 bases at J, with 8 bases in the middle. Germline V lookup: CDR1 SNHLY, CDR2 FYNNEI. The CDR3: CANRVTNEKLFF. CDR3 DNA: TGTGCCAACCGTGTTACTAATGAAAAACTGTTTTTT.

This clone has only one observation. The J gene is TRBJ2-2, the V gene TRBV7-3; D is unresolved. The ends were cut back, 5 bases at V and 1 base at J, with 14 bases in the middle. This CDR3 has 16 residues. From germline, CDR1 is SGHTA and CDR2 FQGTGA. CDR3 nucleotide sequence: TGTGCCAGCAGCCCCGGGCGCCTGCAGAACACCGGGGAGCTGTTTTTT. This gives the protein CASSPGRLQNTGELFF.

The V gene is TRBV29-1, the J gene TRBJ2-7; D is perhaps TRBD2 (5 bases). V shed 5 bases and J shed 2 bases, with 10 bases lying between them. CDR3 size: 12 residues. Germline V gene sequence: CDR1 SQVTM, CDR2 ANQGSEA. Here the CDR3 reads CSVSLGTYEQYF. In nucleotides, the CDR3 is TGCAGCGTTTCCCTCGGGACCTACGAGCAGTACTTC.